This T cell receptor beta chain was documented in a study of T cell responses to AZD1222 COVID-19 vaccine listed by TCRdb under 2021. In terms of the full investigation: AZD1222 recipients with second doses at about 4 weeks or about 12 weeks were pooled, because spike-specific TCR depth and breadth did not differ between schedules. Trial participants were enrolled into age subgroups of 18-55, 56-69 and 70-plus years, which contained about 150, 27 and 61 TCR-sequenced participants, respectively. A total of 230 to 250 trial participants underwent TCR sequencing, of whom nearly 210 had received two doses of AZD1222 and some 26 had received two doses of the MenACWY control vaccine.

Worth noting for this clone: There is no known antigen for this receptor. No quality values exist for individual bases; no much larger clone is one base distant.

Measured from the cysteine to the phenylalanine, the CDR3 is 14 residues long. CDR3 DNA only is kept here, 42 bases in frame from base 1. Trimming costs V 6 bases and J 10 bases, and their ends lie 16 bases apart. According to the germline V gene, CDR1 reads SNHLY and CDR2 reads FYNNEI. The study at large found these results: CD4 TCRs associated with the vaccine covered the entire spike protein, and the dominant responses were in regions 160-218 and 743-854. Because no day 14 peak-response samples were available, the repertoires could be characterized only after the peak T cell response. Most participants were white British and females outnumbered males, and the authors suggested that clonal diversity may have been underestimated. A significant rise in spike-specific TCR breadth and depth was observed after two AZD1222 doses relative to day 0 and relative to MenACWY recipients. Epitopes outside the regions mutated in the B.1.351 and B.1.1.7 variants were reportedly recognized by nearly half of the unique spike-specific TCRs. Conclusions about previously exposed vaccinees are limited, since just a handful of AZD1222 recipients were seropositive for SARS-CoV-2 at baseline. The 56-69-year group was small, and its depth increase did not reach significance, likely because of low power.

The CDR3 regions of human TCRbeta chains were analyzed by immunosequencing. In the authors' own workflow: Repertoire TCRs were matched against a reference library of SARS-CoV-2-specific TCRs generated with the MIRA antigen-specificity platform. Breadth was defined as the fraction of unique TCRs that were SARS-CoV-2-associated, and depth was defined as the fraction of total T cells that were SARS-CoV-2-associated. Using the MIRA data, each spike-specific TCR was assigned both to the spike region to which the TCR was reactive and to a CD4 or CD8 class. Log10-transformed breadth and depth values were compared by one-way ANOVA with Sidak's multiple comparisons tests. Not all clones reach the TCRdb copy of this immuneACCESS table, which keeps in-frame sequences only. Checked studies attribute under half of the gap to unresolved V genes and leave the rest unexplained. That table furnishes V, J and clone size, whereas the DNA furnished D and trimming. In this sample the table shows some 100,000 clones, approximately 91% of which occur a single time. Of the sample, under 20% is held by the ten largest clones.

Per the publication, the time point label means: baseline before first vaccination. Vaccinee samples were obtained from the UK trials COV001 and COV002, which included a single-blind randomized controlled phase 2/3 trial of AZD1222 (ChAdOx1 nCoV-19) in healthy adults. Trial participant PBMC samples were collected at day 0 and day 28 after the second dose for TCRbeta chain sequencing. The sequence links TRBV2 to TRBJ1-6; possibly the D gene is TRBD1, per 5 matching bases. This clonotype was sampled from an adult in good health. Specimen: peripheral blood, collected on day 0 of AZD1222 vaccination. The CDR3 reads as follows: CASSEEGLGSPLHF. In nucleotides, the sequence is TGTGCCAGCAGCGAGGAGGGGTTAGGATCACCCCTCCACTTT.